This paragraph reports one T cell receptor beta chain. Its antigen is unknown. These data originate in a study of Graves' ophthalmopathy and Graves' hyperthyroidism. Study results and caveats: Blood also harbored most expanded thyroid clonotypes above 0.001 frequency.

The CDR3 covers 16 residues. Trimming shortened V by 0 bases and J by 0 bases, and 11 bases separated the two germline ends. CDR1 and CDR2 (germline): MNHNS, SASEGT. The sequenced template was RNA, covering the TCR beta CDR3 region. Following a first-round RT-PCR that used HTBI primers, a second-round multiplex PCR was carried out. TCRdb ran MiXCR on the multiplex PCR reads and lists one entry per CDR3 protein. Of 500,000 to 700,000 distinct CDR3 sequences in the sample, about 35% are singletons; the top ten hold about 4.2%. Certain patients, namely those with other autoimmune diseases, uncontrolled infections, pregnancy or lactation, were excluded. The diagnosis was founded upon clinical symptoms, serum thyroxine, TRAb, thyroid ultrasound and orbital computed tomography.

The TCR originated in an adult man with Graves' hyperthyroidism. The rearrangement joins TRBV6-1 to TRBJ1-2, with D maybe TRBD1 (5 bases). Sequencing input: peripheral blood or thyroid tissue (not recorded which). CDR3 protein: CASSEALKGPNYGYTF. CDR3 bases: TGTGCCAGCAGTGAAGCGCTGAAGGGACCTAACTATGGCTACACCTTC.